This T cell receptor (beta chain) was sequenced in a study of T cell responses to AZD1222 COVID-19 vaccine. Profiling relied on immunoSEQ multiplex PCR, and the TCRdb table lists in-frame clones only, not all of them. The table shows around 120,000 clones, with about 85% occurring only once. Findings of the study overall: Scientists sampled the repertoires only once the peak T cell response had passed. AZD1222 recipients seropositive at baseline numbered only six or seven. Vaccine-associated CD4 TCRs ranged over spike, dominating at 160-218 and 743-854. Donors in the cohort were predominantly white British and more often female, and clonal diversity was possibly underestimated.

Points on this clone: The target antigen is unknown.

V was pared by 8 bases and J by 7 bases, with 9 bases between. The CDR3 contains 10 residues. From germline, CDR1 is DFQATT and CDR2 SNEGSKA (reference sequence). V is TRBV20-1 and J is TRBJ2-1, with no clear D. The sequences come from peripheral blood, collected 28 days after the second AZD1222 dose. The receptor's source is an adult who received the AZD1222 COVID-19 vaccine. Here the CDR3 DNA reads TGCAGTCCCCGTGGGAATGAGCAGTTCTTC. Amino acids: CSPRGNEQFF.